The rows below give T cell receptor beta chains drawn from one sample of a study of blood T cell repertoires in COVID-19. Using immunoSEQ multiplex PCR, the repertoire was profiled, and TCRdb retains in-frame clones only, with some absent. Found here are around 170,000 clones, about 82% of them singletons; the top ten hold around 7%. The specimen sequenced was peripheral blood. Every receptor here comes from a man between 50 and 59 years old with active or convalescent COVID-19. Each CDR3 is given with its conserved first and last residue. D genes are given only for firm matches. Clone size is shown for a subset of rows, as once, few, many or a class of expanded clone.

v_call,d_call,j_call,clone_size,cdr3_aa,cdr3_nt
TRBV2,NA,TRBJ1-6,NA,CASSEADGGRFSPLHF,TGTGCCAGCAGTGAAGCGGACGGCGGGAGGTTTTCACCCCTCCACTTT
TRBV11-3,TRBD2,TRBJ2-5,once,CASSLGDSGRGETQYF,TGTGCCAGCAGCTTAGGAGATAGCGGGAGAGGAGAGACCCAGTACTTC
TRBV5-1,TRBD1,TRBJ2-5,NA,CASVNPGGQETQYF,TGCGCCAGCGTGAATCCAGGGGGCCAAGAGACCCAGTACTTC
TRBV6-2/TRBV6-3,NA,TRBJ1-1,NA,CASSYSSPSEAFF,TGTGCCAGCAGTTACAGTAGCCCAAGTGAAGCTTTCTTT
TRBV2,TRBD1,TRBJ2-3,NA,CASTKDRVDTQYF,TGTGCCAGCACCAAGGACAGGGTAGATACGCAGTATTTT
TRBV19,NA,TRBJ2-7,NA,CASSTLASSYEQYF,TGTGCCAGTAGTACGCTAGCGAGCTCCTACGAGCAGTACTTC
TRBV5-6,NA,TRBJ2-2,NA,CASSSYTTRLSGTGELFF,TGTGCCAGCAGCTCCTACACTACCCGACTCTCGGGGACCGGGGAGCTGTTTTTT
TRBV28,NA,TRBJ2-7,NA,CASTDPGSYEQYF,TGTGCCAGCACCGATCCGGGTTCCTACGAGCAGTACTTC
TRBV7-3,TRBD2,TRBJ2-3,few,CASSSIAGGQHPQYF,TGTGCCAGCAGCTCCATAGCGGGGGGCCAGCATCCGCAGTATTTT
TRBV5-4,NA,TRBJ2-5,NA,CASSPGRGQETQYF,TGTGCCAGCAGCCCAGGACGGGGTCAAGAGACCCAGTACTTC
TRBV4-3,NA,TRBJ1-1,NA,CASSQDLGGEAFF,TGCGCCAGCAGCCAAGATCTGGGGGGTGAAGCTTTCTTT
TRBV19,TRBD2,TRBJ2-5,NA,CASSTQQRAGQETQYF,TGTGCCAGTAGTACGCAACAGAGAGCGGGACAAGAGACCCAGTACTTC
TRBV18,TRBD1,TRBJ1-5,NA,CASSRRGQGRYQGNQPQHF,TGTGCCAGCTCACGGCGAGGACAGGGCCGATACCAGGGCAATCAGCCCCAGCATTTT
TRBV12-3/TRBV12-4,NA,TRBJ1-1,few,CASRPSDRGAFF,TGTGCCAGCAGGCCCTCAGACCGGGGAGCTTTCTTT
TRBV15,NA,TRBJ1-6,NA,CATSSDLGSRAGSPLHF,TGTGCCACCAGCAGCGATTTGGGGTCGAGGGCCGGTTCACCCCTCCACTTT
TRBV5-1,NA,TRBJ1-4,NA,CASSLGLGANEKLFF,TGCGCCAGCAGCTTGGGTTTAGGGGCTAATGAAAAACTGTTTTTT
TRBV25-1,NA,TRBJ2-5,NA,CASSDSQVLQETQYF,TGTGCCAGCAGTGATTCTCAGGTTCTCCAAGAGACCCAGTACTTC
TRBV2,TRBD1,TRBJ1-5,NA,CASRTTGASNQPQHF,TGTGCCAGCAGGACGACAGGGGCGAGCAATCAGCCCCAGCATTTT
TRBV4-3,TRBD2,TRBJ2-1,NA,CASSHALAGGPNEQFF,TGCGCCAGCAGCCACGCACTAGCGGGGGGGCCAAATGAGCAGTTCTTC
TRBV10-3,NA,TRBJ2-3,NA,CAISGTEPSTDTQYF,TGTGCCATCAGTGGGACAGAGCCTAGCACAGATACGCAGTATTTT
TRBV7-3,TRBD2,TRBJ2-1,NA,CASSRLAGKAEQFF,TGTGCCAGCAGCAGACTAGCGGGAAAGGCTGAGCAGTTCTTC
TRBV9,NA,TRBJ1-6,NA,CASSVGGLGNSPLHF,TGTGCCAGCAGCGTAGGCGGGCTAGGTAATTCACCCCTCCACTTT
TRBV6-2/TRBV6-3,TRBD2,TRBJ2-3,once,CASSYPTSGGTTDTQYF,TGTGCCAGCAGTTACCCGACTAGCGGGGGTACCACAGATACGCAGTATTTT
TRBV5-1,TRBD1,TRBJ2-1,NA,CASRNGTGSYNEQFF,TGCGCCAGCAGAAACGGGACAGGGTCCTACAATGAGCAGTTCTTC
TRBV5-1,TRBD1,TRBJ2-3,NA,CASSSGDRAGTDTQYF,TGCGCCAGCAGCTCTGGGGACAGGGCGGGCACAGATACGCAGTATTTT
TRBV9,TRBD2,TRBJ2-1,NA,CASSAGLAVFNEQFF,TGTGCCAGCAGCGCGGGACTAGCGGTCTTCAATGAGCAGTTCTTC
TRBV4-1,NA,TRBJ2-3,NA,CASSQPGQGIPPSTDTQYF,TGCGCCAGCAGCCAACCCGGTCAGGGCATACCACCTAGCACAGATACGCAGTATTTT
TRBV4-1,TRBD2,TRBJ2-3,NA,CASSHPLAGTDTQYF,TGCGCCAGCAGCCATCCTCTAGCGGGCACAGATACGCAGTATTTT
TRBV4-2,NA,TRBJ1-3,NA,CASSQDRVAAGNTIYF,TGTGCCAGCAGCCAAGATCGAGTTGCGGCAGGAAACACCATATATTTT
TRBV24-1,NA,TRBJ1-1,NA,CATSDWTDEAFF,TGTGCCACCAGTGACTGGACAGATGAAGCTTTCTTT
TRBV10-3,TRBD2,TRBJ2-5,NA,CAISESTSGGAGGETQYF,TGTGCCATCAGTGAGTCAACTAGCGGGGGGGCCGGTGGAGAGACCCAGTACTTC
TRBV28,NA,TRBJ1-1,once,CAAKRRTSNTEAFF,TGTGCCGCCAAAAGGAGGACCTCGAACACTGAAGCTTTCTTT
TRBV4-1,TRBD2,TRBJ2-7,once,CASSQDGGREAWEQYF,TGCGCCAGCAGCCAAGATGGTGGTCGGGAGGCGTGGGAGCAGTACTTC
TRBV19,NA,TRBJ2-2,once,CASSFDGGNTGELFF,TGTGCCAGTAGTTTCGACGGCGGGAACACCGGGGAGCTGTTTTTT
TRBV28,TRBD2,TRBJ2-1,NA,CASRSGTSGTWSYNEQFF,TGTGCCAGCAGGTCCGGGACTAGCGGGACGTGGTCCTACAATGAGCAGTTCTTC
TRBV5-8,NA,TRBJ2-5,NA,CASSQGLEETQYF,TGTGCCAGCAGCCAGGGACTGGAAGAGACCCAGTACTTC
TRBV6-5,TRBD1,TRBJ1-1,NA,CASRFTGGVGTEAFF,TGTGCCAGCAGATTCACAGGGGGAGTGGGAACTGAAGCTTTCTTT
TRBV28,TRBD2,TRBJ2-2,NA,CASSLLRGGANTGELFF,TGTGCCAGCAGTCTATTACGCGGGGGGGCGAACACCGGGGAGCTGTTTTTT
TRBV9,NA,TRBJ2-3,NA,CASSVWGTSTDTQYF,TGTGCCAGCAGCGTGTGGGGCACTAGCACAGATACGCAGTATTTT
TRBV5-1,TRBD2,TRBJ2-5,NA,CASSFKAGGVQETQYF,TGCGCCAGCAGCTTTAAAGCGGGGGGCGTACAAGAGACCCAGTACTTC
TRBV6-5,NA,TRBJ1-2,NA,CASSYGGQDGYTF,TGTGCCAGCAGCTACGGTGGGCAGGATGGCTACACCTTC
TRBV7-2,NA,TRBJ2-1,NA,CASSLELQVEQFF,TGTGCCAGCAGCTTAGAATTACAAGTTGAGCAGTTCTTC
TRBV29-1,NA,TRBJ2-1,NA,CSVDRSPSYNEQFF,TGCAGCGTTGATCGGTCCCCCTCCTACAATGAGCAGTTCTTC
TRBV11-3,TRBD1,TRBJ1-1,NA,CASSSRTQTGRNTEAFF,TGTGCCAGCAGCTCGAGAACCCAGACAGGGCGGAACACTGAAGCTTTCTTT
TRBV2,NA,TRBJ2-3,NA,CASNLGQAMDTQYF,TGTGCCAGCAATCTGGGCCAAGCAATGGATACGCAGTATTTT
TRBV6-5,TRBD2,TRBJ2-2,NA,CASSYSRGRDGELFF,TGTGCCAGCAGTTACTCGCGCGGGAGAGATGGGGAGCTGTTTTTT
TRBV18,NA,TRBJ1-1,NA,CASSPRSGSNTEAFF,TGTGCCAGCTCACCAAGATCAGGCTCGAACACTGAAGCTTTCTTT
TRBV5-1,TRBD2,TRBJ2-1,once,CASSFLASGVNNEQFF,TGCGCCAGCAGCTTCCTTGCTAGCGGGGTGAACAATGAGCAGTTCTTC
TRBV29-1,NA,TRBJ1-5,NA,CSVGKGNQPQHF,TGCAGCGTCGGGAAGGGAAATCAGCCCCAGCATTTT
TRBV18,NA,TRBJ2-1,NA,CASSPGGGVYNEQFF,TGTGCCAGCTCACCGGGGGGGGGCGTATACAATGAGCAGTTCTTC
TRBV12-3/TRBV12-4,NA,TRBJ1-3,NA,CASSLGQMNTIYF,TGTGCCAGCAGTTTAGGGCAGATGAACACCATATATTTT
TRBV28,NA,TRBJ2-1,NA,CASSDPSGTHNSNEQFF,TGTGCCAGCAGTGATCCTTCCGGGACTCATAACTCCAATGAGCAGTTCTTC
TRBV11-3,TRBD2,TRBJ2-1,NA,CASSLVAAGHEQFF,TGTGCCAGCAGCTTAGTGGCAGCGGGGCATGAGCAGTTCTTC
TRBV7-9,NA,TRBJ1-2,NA,CASSPTGYYGYTF,TGTGCCAGCAGCCCCACAGGGTATTACGGCTACACCTTC
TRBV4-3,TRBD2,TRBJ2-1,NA,CASSRGLAGGAPFF,TGCGCCAGCAGCCGAGGACTAGCGGGGGGAGCCCCGTTCTTC
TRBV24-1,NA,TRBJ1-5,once,CATSEFGEYQPQHF,TGTGCCACCAGTGAGTTCGGGGAATACCAGCCCCAGCATTTT
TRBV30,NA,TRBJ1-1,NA,CAWGRIQGNTEAFF,TGTGCCTGGGGGCGAATACAGGGGAACACTGAAGCTTTCTTT
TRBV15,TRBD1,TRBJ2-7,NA,CATSRQTGTGSTYEQYF,TGTGCCACCAGCAGGCAGACCGGGACAGGGTCTACCTACGAGCAGTACTTC